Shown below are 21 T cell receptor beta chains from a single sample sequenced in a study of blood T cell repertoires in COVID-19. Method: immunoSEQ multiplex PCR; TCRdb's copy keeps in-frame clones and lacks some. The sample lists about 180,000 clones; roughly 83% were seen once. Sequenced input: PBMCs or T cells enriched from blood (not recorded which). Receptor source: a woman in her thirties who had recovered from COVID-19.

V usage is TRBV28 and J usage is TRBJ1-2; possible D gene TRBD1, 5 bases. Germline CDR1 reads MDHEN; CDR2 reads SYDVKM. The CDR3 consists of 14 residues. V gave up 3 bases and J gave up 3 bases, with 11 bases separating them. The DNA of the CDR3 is TGTGCCAGCAGTTTGGGCAGGGTGGACTATGGCTACACCTTC. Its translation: CASSLGRVDYGYTF.

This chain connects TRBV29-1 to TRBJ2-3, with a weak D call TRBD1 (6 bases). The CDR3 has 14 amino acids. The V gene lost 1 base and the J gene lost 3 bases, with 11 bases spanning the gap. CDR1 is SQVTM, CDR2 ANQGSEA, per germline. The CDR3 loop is CSVEATGHTDTQYF. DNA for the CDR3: TGCAGCGTTGAAGCTACAGGGCATACAGATACGCAGTATTTT.

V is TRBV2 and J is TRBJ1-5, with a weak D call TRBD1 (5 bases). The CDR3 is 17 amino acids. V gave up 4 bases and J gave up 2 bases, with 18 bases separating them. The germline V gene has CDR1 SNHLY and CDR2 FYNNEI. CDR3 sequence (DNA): TGTGCCAGCAGTGGGGGGTCCGGGAGGAGGCGCAATCAGCCCCAGCATTTT. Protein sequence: CASSGGSGRRRNQPQHF. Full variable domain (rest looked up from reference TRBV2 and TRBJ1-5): EPEVTQTPSHQVTQMGQEVILRCVPISNHLYFYWYRQILGQKVEFLVSFYNNEISEKSEIFDDQFSVERPDGSNFTLKIRSTKLEDSAMYFCASSGGSGRRRNQPQHFGDGTRLSIL.

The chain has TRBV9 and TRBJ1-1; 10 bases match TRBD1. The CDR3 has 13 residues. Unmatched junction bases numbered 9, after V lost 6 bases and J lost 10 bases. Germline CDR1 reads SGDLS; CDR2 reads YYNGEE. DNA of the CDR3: TGTGCCAGCACCCTACGGGACAGGGGAGGAGCTTTCTTT. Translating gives CASTLRDRGGAFF.

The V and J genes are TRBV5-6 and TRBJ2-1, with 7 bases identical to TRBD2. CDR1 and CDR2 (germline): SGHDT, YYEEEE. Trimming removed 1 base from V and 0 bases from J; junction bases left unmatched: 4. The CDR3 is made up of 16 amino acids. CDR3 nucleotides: TGTGCCAGCAGCTTGCTGCGGGAGCGCTCCTACAATGAGCAGTTCTTC. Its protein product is CASSLLRERSYNEQFF.

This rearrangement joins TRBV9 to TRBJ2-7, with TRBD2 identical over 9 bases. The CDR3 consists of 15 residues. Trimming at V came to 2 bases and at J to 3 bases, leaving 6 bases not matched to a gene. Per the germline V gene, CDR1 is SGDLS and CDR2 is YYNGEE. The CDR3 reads CASSVSGSTGYEQYF. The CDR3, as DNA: TGTGCCAGCAGCGTTAGCGGGAGTACGGGCTACGAGCAGTACTTC.

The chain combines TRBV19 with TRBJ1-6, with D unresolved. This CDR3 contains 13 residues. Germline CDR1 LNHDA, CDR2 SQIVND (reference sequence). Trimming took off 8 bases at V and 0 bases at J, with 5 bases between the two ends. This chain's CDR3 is CASSGSYNSPLHF. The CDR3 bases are TGTGCCAGTTCCGGCTCCTATAATTCACCCCTCCACTTT. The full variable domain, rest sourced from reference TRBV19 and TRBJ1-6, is DGGITQSPKYLFRKEGQNVTLSCEQNLNHDAMYWYRQDPGQGLRLIYYSQIVNDFQKGDIAEGYSVSREKKESFPLTVTSAQKNPTAFYLCASSGSYNSPLHFGNGTRLTVT.

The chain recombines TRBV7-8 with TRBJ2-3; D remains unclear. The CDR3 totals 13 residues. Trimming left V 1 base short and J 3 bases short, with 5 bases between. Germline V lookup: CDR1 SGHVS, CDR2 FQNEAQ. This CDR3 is CASSLDRTDTQYF. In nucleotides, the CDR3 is TGTGCCAGCAGCTTAGATCGGACAGATACGCAGTATTTT.

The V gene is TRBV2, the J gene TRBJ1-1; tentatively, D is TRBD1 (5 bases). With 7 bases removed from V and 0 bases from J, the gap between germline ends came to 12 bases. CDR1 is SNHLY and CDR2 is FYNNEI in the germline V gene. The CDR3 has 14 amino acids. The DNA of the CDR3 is TGTGCCAGCACGGCGGACACAATGAACACTGAAGCTTTCTTT. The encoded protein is CASTADTMNTEAFF.

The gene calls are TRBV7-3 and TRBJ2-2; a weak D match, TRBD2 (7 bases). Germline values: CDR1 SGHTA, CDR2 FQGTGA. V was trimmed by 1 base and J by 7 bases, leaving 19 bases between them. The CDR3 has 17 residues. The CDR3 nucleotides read TGTGCCAGCAGCTTAATAGGCTTACCAGGGGAGGGCGGGGAGCTGTTTTTT. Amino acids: CASSLIGLPGEGGELFF.

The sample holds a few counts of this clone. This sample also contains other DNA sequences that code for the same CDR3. The CDR3 spells CATSRGEPPYEQYF. The CDR3, as DNA: TGTGCCACCAGCAGAGGGGAGCCCCCCTACGAGCAGTACTTC. This chain links TRBV15 with TRBJ2-7; D might be TRBD2 (5 bases). CDR1 LNHNV and CDR2 YYDKDF come from the germline V gene (reference sequence). The CDR3 loop spans 14 amino acids. Trimming removed 1 base at V and 2 bases at J, with 9 bases between.

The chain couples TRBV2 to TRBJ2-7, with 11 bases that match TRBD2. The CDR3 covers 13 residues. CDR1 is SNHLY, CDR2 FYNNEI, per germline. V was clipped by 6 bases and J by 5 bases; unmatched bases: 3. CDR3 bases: TGTGCCAGCAGCATAGCGGGAGGGAACGAGCAGTACTTC. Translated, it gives CASSIAGGNEQYF.

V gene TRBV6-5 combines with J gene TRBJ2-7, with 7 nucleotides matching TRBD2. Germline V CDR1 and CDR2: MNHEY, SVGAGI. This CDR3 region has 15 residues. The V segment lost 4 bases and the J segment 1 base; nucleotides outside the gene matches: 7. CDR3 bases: TGTGCCAGCAGTTCAGCAGGACTAGGTTCCTACGAGCAGTACTTC. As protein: CASSSAGLGSYEQYF.

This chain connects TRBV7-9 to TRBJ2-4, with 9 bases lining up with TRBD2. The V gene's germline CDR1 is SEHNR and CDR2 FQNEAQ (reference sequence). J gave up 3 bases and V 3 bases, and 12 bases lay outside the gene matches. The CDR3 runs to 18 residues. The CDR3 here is CASSFSAGGPGGKNIQYF. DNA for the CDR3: TGTGCCAGCAGCTTTTCGGCGGGAGGGCCCGGGGGCAAAAACATTCAGTACTTC.

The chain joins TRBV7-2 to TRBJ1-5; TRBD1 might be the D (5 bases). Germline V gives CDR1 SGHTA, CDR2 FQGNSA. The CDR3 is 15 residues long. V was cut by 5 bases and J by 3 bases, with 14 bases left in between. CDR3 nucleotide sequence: TGTGCCAGCAGCCTAGACAGTACACTCAATCAGCCCCAGCATTTT. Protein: CASSLDSTLNQPQHF.

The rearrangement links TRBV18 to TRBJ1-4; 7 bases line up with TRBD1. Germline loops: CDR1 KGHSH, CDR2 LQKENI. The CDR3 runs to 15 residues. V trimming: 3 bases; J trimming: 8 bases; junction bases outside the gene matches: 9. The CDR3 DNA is TGTGCCAGCTCACCCGCAGGGGGGCGGGGAGAAAAACTGTTTTTT. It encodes CASSPAGGRGEKLFF.

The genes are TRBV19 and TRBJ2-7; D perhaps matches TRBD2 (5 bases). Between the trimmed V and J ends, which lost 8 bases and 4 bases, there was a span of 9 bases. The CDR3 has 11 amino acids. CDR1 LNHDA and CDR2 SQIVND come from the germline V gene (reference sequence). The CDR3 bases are TGTGCCAGTGGACTTCTTTACGAGCAGTACTTC. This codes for CASGLLYEQYF. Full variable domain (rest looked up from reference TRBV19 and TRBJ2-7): DGGITQSPKYLFRKEGQNVTLSCEQNLNHDAMYWYRQDPGQGLRLIYYSQIVNDFQKGDIAEGYSVSREKKESFPLTVTSAQKNPTAFYLCASGLLYEQYFGPGTRLTVT.

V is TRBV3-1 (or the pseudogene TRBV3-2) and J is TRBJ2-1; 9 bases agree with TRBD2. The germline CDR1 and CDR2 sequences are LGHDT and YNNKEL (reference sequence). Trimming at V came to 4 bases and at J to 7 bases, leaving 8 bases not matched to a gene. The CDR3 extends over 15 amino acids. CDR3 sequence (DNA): TGTGCCAGCAGCCCGTTAGCGGGAGTGGTAAATGAGCAGTTCTTC. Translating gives CASSPLAGVVNEQFF.

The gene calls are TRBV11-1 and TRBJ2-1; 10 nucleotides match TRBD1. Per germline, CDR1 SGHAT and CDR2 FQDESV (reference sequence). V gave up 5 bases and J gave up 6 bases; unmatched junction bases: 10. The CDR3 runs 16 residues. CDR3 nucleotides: TGTGCCAGCAGCCCTAGGACAGGGGGGGTGTTCAATGAGCAGTTCTTC. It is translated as CASSPRTGGVFNEQFF.

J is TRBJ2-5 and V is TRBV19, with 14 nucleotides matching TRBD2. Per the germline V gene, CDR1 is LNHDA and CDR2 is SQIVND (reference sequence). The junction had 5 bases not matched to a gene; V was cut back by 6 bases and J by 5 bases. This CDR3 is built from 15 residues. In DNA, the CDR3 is TGTGCCAGTAGACAGACTAGCGGGAGGGGGGAGACCCAGTACTTC. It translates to CASRQTSGRGETQYF.

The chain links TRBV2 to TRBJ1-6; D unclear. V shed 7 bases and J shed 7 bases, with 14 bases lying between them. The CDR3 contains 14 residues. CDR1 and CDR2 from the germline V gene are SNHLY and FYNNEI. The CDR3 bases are TGTGCCAGCAATCAGGAAGCGGGAAATTCACCCCTCCACTTT. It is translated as CASNQEAGNSPLHF.